A single T cell receptor (beta chain) is shown here with its context. This specimen comes from a study of blood T cell repertoires in COVID-19. Looking at the study overall: Sources were T cells, B-cell-depleted T cells, or PBMCs; the material itself was cDNA or gDNA.

Original processing methods: The assay estimated nucleated cells by amplifying reference gene primers. Some clones are missing from TCRdb's copy, which holds only in-frame ones; the method was immunoSEQ multiplex PCR. D and trimming come from the DNA, and the V and J calls and clone size come from that table. The sample shows hundreds of thousands of clones, roughly 86% of them seen only once. The clonotype comes from a man aged 70-80 years with acute or convalescent COVID-19. Sequencing used peripheral blood.

CDR3: CASSLVPRESNQPQHF. The CDR3 nucleotides read TGTGCCAGCAGCTTAGTCCCCCGGGAGAGCAATCAGCCCCAGCATTTT. This rearrangement joins TRBV7-2 to TRBJ1-5; D remains ambiguous. CDR1 is SGHTA, CDR2 FQGNSA, per germline. V lost 1 base, J lost 1 base, and 11 bases lay in between. This CDR3 contains 16 residues.